This T cell receptor (beta chain) originates from a study of response to subunit inactivated influenza vaccine. Broader study findings: There was a suggestion from the authors that each seasonal influenza vaccination recruits few new T cells.

This clonotype was seen more than once but under ten times. The antigen is undetermined. TCRdb reprocessed the RT-PCR reads via MiXCR and lists one record per CDR3 protein. Of around 470,000 distinct CDR3 sequences listed, approximately 7.8% are singletons. This clonotype originated in a man aged 50 to 69 who received an inactivated influenza vaccine. The input for sequencing was PBMCs from blood, taken around 25 months after vaccination.

The CDR3 nucleotides are TGTGCCAGCAGCCAAAGAAAGGACACCGGGGAGCTGTTTTTT. Translation gives CASSQRKDTGELFF. The J gene is TRBJ2-2, the V gene TRBV6-1; D call uncertain. Germline-derived CDR1 and CDR2 are MNHNS and SASEGT. The CDR3 spans 14 residues. V lost 6 bases, J lost 3 bases, and 11 bases lay in between.